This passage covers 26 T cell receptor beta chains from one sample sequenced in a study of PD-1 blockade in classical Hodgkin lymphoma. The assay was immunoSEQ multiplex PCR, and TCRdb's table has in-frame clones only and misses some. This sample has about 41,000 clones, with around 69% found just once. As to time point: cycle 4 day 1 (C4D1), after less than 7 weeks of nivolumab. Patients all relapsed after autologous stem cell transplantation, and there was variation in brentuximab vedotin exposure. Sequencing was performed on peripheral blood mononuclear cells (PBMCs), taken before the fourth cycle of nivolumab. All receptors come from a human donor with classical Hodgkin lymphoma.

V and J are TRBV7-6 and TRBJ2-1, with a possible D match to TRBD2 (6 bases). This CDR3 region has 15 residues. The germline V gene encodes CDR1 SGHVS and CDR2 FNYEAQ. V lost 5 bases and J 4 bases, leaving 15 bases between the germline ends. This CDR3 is CASSTPGLYYNEQFF. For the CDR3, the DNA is TGTGCCAGCAGCACGCCGGGACTCTATTACAATGAGCAGTTCTTC. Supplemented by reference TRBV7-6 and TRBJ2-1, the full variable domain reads GAGVSQSPRYKVTKRGQDVALRCDPISGHVSLYWYRQALGQGPEFLTYFNYEAQQDKSGLPNDRFSAERPEGSISTLTIQRTEQRDSAMYRCASSTPGLYYNEQFFGPGTRLTVL.

The CDR3 here is CASSPWGGAYEQYF. CDR3 in DNA: TGTGCCAGCAGCCCGTGGGGCGGCGCCTACGAGCAGTACTTC. The V gene is TRBV5-6, the J gene TRBJ2-7; tentative D call: TRBD1 (5 bases). This CDR3 is 14 amino acids long. Trimming took 4 bases from V and 2 from J, leaving 13 bases between them. Germline V CDR1 and CDR2: SGHDT, YYEEEE.

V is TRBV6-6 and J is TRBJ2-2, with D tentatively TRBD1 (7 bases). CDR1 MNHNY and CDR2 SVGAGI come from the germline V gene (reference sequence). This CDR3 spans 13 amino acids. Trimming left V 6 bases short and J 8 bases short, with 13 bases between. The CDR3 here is CASSPQGGGELFF. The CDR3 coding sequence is TGTGCCAGCAGCCCTCAGGGGGGTGGGGAGCTGTTTTTT.

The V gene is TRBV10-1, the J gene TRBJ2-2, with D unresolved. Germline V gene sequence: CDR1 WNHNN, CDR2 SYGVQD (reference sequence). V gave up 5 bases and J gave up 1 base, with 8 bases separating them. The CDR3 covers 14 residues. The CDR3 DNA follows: TGCGCCAGCAGTCTGAGTCAGAACACCGGGGAGCTGTTTTTT. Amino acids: CASSLSQNTGELFF.

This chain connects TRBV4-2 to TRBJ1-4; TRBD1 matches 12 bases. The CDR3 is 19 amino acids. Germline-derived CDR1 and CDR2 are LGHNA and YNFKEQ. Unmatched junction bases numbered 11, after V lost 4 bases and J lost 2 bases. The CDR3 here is CASSRNTGQGAGTNEKLFF. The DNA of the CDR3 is TGTGCCAGCAGCCGGAATACGGGACAGGGGGCAGGGACTAATGAAAAACTGTTTTTT.

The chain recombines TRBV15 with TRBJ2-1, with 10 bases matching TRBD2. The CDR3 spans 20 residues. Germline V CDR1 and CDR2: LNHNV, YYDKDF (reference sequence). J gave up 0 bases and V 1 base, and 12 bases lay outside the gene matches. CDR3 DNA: TGTGCCACCAGCAGAGGTGTGGCTAGCGGGGGTCGACTCTCCTACAATGAGCAGTTCTTC. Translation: CATSRGVASGGRLSYNEQFF.

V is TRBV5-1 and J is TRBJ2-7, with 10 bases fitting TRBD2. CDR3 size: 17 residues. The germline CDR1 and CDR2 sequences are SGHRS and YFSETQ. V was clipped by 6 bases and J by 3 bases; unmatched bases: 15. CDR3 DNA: TGCGCCAGCACTCTAGCGGGGGCCAACATACCACACTACGAGCAGTACTTC. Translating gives CASTLAGANIPHYEQYF.

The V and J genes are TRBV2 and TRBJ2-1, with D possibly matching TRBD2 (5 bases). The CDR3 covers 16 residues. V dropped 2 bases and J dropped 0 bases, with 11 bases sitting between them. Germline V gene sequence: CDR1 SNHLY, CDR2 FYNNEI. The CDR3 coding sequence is TGTGCCAGCAGTGAACTAGCCGAGAGCTCCTACAATGAGCAGTTCTTC. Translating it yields CASSELAESSYNEQFF.

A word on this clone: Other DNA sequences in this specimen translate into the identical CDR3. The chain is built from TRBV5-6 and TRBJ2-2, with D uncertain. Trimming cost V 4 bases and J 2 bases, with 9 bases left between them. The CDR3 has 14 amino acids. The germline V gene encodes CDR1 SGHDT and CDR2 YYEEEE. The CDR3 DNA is TGTGCCAGCAGCCCAACCGTCAACACCGGGGAGCTGTTTTTT. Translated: CASSPTVNTGELFF.

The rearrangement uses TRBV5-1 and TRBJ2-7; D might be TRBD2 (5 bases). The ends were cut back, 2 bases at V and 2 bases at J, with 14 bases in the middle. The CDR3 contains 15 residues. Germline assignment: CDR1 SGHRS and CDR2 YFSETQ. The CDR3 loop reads CASSLEAASTYEQYF. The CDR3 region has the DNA TGCGCCAGCAGCTTAGAGGCGGCTAGCACCTACGAGCAGTACTTC.

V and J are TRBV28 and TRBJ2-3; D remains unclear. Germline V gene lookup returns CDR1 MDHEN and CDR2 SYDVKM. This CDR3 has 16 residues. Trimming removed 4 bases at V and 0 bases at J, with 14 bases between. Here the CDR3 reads CASSSLGDPSTDTQYF. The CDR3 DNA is TGTGCCAGCAGTTCCCTTGGCGACCCGAGCACAGATACGCAGTATTTT.

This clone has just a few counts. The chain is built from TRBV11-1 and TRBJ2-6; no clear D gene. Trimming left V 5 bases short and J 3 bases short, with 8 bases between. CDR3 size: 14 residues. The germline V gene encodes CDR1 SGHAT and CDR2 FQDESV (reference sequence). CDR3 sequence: CASSPWGGANVLTF. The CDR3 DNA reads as TGTGCCAGCAGCCCTTGGGGTGGGGCCAACGTCCTGACTTTC. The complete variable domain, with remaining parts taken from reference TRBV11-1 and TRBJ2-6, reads EAEVAQSPRYKITEKSQAVAFWCDPISGHATLYWYRQILGQGPELLVQFQDESVVDDSQLPKDRFSAERLKGVDSTLKIQPAELGDSAMYLCASSPWGGANVLTFGAGSRLTVL.

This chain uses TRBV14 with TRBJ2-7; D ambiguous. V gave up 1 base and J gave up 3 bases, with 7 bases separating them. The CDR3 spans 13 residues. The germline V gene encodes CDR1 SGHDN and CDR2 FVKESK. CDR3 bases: TGTGCCAGCAGCCAAGGTAACAGCTACGAGCAGTACTTC. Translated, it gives CASSQGNSYEQYF. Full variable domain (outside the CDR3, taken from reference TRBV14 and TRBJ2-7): EAGVTQFPSHSVIEKGQTVTLRCDPISGHDNLYWYRRVMGKEIKFLLHFVKESKQDESGMPNNRFLAERTGGTYSTLKVQPAELEDSGVYFCASSQGNSYEQYFGPGTRLTVT.

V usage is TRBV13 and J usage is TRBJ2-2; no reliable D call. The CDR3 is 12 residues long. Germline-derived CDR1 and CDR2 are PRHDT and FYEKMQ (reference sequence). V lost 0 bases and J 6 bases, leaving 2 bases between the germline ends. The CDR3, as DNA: TGTGCCAGCAGCTTAGGCCCCGGGGAGCTGTTTTTT. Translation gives CASSLGPGELFF.

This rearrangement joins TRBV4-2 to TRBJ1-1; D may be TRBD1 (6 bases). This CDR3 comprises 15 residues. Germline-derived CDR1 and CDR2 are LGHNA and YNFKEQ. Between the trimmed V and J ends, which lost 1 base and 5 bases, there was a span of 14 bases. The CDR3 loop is CASSQVRGQVTEAFF. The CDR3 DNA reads TGTGCCAGCAGCCAAGTGCGGGGGCAGGTGACTGAAGCTTTCTTT.

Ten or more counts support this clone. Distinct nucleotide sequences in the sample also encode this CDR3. CDR3 sequence reads: CASSLGTSGGPYNEQFF. The CDR3 bases are TGTGCCAGCAGTTTAGGGACTAGCGGGGGGCCCTACAATGAGCAGTTCTTC. The chain is built from TRBV27 and TRBJ2-1, with TRBD2 matching 15 bases. Per germline, CDR1 MNHEY and CDR2 SMNVEV (reference sequence). With 2 bases clipped from V and 2 bases from J, the junction kept 1 base outside the gene matches. This CDR3 is built from 17 residues.

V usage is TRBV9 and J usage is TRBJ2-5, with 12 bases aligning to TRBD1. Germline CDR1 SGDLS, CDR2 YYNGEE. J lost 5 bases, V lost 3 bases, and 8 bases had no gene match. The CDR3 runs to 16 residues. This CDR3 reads CASSETGTGGAETQYF. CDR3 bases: TGTGCCAGCAGCGAAACCGGGACAGGGGGCGCCGAGACCCAGTACTTC. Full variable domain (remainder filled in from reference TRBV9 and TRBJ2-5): DSGVTQTPKHLITATGQRVTLRCSPRSGDLSVYWYQQSLDQGLQFLIQYYNGEERAKGNILERFSAQQFPDLHSELNLSSLELGDSALYFCASSETGTGGAETQYFGPGTRLLVL.

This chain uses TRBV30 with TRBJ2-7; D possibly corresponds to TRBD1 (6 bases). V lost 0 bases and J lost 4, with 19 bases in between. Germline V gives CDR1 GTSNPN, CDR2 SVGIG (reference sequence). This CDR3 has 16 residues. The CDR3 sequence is CAWSVEAGAPLYEQYF. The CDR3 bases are TGTGCCTGGAGTGTAGAGGCAGGGGCCCCGCTTTACGAGCAGTACTTC.

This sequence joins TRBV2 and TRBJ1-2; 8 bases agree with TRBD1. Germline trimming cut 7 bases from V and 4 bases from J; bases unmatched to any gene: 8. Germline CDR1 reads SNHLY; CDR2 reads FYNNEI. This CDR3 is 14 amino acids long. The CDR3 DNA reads TGTGCCAGCAACACGGGACAGGCCTCCTATGGCTACACCTTC. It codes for CASNTGQASYGYTF.

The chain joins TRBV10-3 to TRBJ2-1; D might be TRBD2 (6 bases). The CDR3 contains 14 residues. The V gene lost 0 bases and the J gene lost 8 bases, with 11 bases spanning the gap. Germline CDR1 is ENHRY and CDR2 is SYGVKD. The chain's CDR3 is CAISESEGSHEQFF. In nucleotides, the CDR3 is TGTGCCATCAGTGAGTCGGAGGGGTCCCATGAGCAGTTCTTC.

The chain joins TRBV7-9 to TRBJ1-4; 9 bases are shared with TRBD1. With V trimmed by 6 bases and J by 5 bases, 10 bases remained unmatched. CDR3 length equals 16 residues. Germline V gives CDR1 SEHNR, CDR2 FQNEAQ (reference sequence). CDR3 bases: TGTGCCAGCAGTCACCATAGGGGGACAGGGAATGAAAAACTGTTTTTT. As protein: CASSHHRGTGNEKLFF.

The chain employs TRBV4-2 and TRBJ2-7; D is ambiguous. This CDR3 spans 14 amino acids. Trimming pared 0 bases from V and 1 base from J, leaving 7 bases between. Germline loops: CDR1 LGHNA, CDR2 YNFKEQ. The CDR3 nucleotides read TGTGCCAGCAGCCAAGACCTTAATTCCTACGAGCAGTACTTC. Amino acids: CASSQDLNSYEQYF.

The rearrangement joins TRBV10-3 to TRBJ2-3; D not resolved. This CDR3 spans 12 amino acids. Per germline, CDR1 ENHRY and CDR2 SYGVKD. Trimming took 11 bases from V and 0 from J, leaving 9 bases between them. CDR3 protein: CASSGSTDTQYF. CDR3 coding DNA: TGTGCCTCAAGTGGGAGCACAGATACGCAGTATTTT.

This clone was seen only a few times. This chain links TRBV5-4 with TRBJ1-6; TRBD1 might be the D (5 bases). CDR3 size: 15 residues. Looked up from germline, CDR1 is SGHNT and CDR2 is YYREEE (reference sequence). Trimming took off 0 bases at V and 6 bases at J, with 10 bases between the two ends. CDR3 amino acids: CASSLAAGLNSPLHF. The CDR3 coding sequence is TGTGCCAGCAGCTTGGCTGCGGGGCTTAATTCACCCCTCCACTTT.

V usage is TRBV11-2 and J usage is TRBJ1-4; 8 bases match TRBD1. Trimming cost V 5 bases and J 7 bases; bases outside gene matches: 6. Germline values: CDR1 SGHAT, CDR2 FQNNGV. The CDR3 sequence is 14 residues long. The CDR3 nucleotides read TGTGCCAGCAGCCCTCCAGGGGGCTTTGAAAAACTGTTTTTT. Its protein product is CASSPPGGFEKLFF. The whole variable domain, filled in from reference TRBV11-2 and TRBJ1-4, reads EAGVAQSPRYKIIEKRQSVAFWCNPISGHATLYWYQQILGQGPKLLIQFQNNGVVDDSQLPKDRFSAERLKGVDSTLKIQPAKLEDSAVYLCASSPPGGFEKLFFGSGTQLSVL.

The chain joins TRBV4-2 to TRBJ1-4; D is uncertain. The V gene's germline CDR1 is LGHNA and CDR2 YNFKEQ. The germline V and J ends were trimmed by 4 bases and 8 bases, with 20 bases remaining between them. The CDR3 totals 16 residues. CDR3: CASSPPVGYESEKLFF. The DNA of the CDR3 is TGTGCCAGCAGCCCCCCTGTGGGGTATGAGTCCGAAAAACTGTTTTTT.